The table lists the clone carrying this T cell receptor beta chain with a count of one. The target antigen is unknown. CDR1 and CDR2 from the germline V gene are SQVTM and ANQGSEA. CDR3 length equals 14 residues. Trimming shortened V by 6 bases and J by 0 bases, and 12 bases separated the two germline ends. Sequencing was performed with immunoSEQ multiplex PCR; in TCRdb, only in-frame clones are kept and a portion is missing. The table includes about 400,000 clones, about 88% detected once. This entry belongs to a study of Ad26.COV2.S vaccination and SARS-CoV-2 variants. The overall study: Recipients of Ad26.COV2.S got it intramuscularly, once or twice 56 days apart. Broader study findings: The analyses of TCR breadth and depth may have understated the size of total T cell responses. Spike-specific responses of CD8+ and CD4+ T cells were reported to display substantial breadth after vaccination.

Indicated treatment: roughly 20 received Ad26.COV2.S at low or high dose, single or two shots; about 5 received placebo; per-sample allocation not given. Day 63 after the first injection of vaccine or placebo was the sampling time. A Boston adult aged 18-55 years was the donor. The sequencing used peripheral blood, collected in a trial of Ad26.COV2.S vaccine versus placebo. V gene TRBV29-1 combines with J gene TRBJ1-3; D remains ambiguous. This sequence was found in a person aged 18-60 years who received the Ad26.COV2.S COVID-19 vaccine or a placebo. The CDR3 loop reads CSVAVADSGNTIYF. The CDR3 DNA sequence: TGCAGCGTCGCTGTTGCAGACTCTGGAAACACCATATATTTT.